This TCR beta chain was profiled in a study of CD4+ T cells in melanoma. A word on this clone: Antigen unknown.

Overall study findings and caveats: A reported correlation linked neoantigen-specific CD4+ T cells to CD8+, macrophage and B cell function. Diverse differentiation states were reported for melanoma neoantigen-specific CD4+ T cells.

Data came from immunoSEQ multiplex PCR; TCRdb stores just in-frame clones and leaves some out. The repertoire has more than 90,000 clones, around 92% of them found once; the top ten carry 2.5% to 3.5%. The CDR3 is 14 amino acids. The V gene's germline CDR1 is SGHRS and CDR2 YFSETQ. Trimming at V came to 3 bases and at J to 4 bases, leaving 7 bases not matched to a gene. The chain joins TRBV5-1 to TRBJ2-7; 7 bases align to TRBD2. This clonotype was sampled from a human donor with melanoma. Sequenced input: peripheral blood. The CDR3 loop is CASSWSGVNYEQYF. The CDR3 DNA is TGCGCCAGCAGCTGGAGCGGGGTCAATTACGAGCAGTACTTC.